The rows below give T cell receptor beta chains drawn from one sample of a study of cytomegalovirus exposure and HLA in healthy donors. Data came from immunoSEQ multiplex PCR; TCRdb stores just in-frame clones and leaves some out. This sample has approximately 100,000 clones, with 74% found just once. The sequenced material came from PBMCs. These receptors all stem from a human donor in good health. Each CDR3 is given without its conserved first and last residue. Clone size appears in some rows only: once, few, many, or a class for an expanded clone.

clone_size | v_call | cdr3_aa
NA | TRBV7-6 | ASQGRADTEAF
NA | TRBV5-1 | ASSLEVGGGQY
NA | TRBV9 | ASSTTSGGKDTQY
NA | TRBV23-1 | ASSQRGQGYGYT
NA | TRBV27 | ASSLSRDTEQY
NA | TRBV5-1 | ASSFGDSQGQPQH
NA | TRBV27 | ASSLDSPTMKQF
NA | TRBV5-4 | ASSGAGRNTDTQY
few | TRBV4-2 | ASSPGQGQTVKVF
NA | TRBV5-1 | ASSFSGDNEQF
NA | TRBV2 | ASSGDRGSYGYT
NA | TRBV7-2 | ASSLRSRTEAF
NA | TRBV6-5 | ASSYRPGSYGYT
NA | TRBV7-6 | ASSRTGGFGTDTQY
NA | TRBV18 | ASSPSDRSTDTQY
NA | TRBV15 | ATSRDTVNTEAF
few | TRBV6-1 | ASSGAGTGLFQPQH
NA | TRBV6-5 | ASSYGGGSVPEAF
NA | TRBV6-1 | ASSDPGTSGTMAWEQY
NA | TRBV27 | ASRRGGSYVEQF
NA | TRBV30 | AWSTQGRGSNYGYT
NA | TRBV7-8 | ASSARTSGRSDEQF
NA | TRBV28 | AGREGAYGYT
once | TRBV5-6 | ASSNRGISSYNEQF
NA | TRBV7-8 | ASSLFGGSTEAF
NA | TRBV27 | ASRPQGQPGFNQPQH
NA | TRBV30 | AWTKGGTRRDIQY
few | TRBV7-9 | ASSLGGGRVTDTQY
NA | TRBV7-2 | ASSRDSYYEQY
few | TRBV30 | AYCPGNSQETQY
NA | TRBV14 | ASSPLPAGGPLNEQF
NA | TRBV7-2 | ASRVKRTGAGELF
NA | TRBV7-9 | ASSLLAGGQETQY
NA | TRBV2 | ASSRDRKDSYGYT
NA | TRBV27 | ASSLSDGGPYSPLH
NA | TRBV4-2 | ASSLGQMNTEAF
NA | TRBV7-8 | ASSWGVESKNIQY
NA | TRBV5-4 | ASSFGTGRYNEQF
NA | TRBV6-6 | ASSRGTGGTGELF
once | TRBV15 | ATSRKLGGTANTGELF
NA | TRBV29-1 | SVGLGAHEQF
NA | TRBV19 | ASSISGQRGLPYQETQY
NA | TRBV19 | ASTGGRGATGELF
once | TRBV9 | ASSVALSETQY
few | TRBV5-1 | ASAEFGRNEQF
NA | TRBV5-1 | ASSLTAGGHDTQY
NA | TRBV5-8 | ASRGGLAYYNEQF
NA | TRBV19 | ASSMGHRVKQPQH
NA | TRBV7-8 | ASSFRDYSYEQY
few | TRBV28 | ASRGGTSEKLSLH